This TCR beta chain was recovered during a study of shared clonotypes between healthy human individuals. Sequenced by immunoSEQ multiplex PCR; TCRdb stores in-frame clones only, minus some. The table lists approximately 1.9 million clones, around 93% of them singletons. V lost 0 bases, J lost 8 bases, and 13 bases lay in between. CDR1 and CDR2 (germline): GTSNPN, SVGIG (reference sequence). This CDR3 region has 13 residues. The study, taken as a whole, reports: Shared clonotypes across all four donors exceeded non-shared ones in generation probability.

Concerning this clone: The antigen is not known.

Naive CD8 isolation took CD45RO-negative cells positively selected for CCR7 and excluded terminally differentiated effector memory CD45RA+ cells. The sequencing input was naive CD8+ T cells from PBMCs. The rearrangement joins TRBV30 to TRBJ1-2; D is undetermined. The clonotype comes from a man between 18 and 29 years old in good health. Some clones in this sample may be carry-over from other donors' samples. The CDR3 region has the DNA TGTGCCTGGAGTGTAGGGCACCTTGGCGGCTACACCTTC. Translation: CAWSVGHLGGYTF.